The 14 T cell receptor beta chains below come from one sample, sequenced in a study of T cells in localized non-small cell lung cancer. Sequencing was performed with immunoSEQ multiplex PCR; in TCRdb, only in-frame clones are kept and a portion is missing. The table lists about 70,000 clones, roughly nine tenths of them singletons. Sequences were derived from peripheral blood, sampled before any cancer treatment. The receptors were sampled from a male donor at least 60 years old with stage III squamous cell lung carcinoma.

CDR3 protein: CAISESETFYNEQFF. CDR3 coding DNA: TGTGCCATCAGTGAGTCTGAGACATTCTACAATGAGCAGTTCTTC. This rearrangement joins TRBV10-3 to TRBJ2-1; D not certain. The CDR3 sequence is 15 residues long. Germline assignment: CDR1 ENHRY and CDR2 SYGVKD. The ends were cut back, 0 bases at V and 3 bases at J, with 9 bases in the middle.

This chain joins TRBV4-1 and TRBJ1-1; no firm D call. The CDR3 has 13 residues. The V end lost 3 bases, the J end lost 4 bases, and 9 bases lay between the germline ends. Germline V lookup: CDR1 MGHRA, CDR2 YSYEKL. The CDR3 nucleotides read TGCGCCAGCAGCCACCCGTGGGGCACTGAAGCTTTCTTT. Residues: CASSHPWGTEAFF.

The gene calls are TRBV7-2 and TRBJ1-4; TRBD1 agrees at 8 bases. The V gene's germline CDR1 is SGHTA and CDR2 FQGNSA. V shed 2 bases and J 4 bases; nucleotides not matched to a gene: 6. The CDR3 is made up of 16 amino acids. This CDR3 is CASSLYPGQDNEKLFF. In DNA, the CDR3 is TGTGCCAGCAGCTTATACCCGGGACAGGATAATGAAAAACTGTTTTTT. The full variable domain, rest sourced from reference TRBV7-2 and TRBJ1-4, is GAGVSQSPSNKVTEKGKDVELRCDPISGHTALYWYRQSLGQGLEFLIYFQGNSAPDKSGLPSDRFSAERTGGSVSTLTIQRTQQEDSAVYLCASSLYPGQDNEKLFFGSGTQLSVL.

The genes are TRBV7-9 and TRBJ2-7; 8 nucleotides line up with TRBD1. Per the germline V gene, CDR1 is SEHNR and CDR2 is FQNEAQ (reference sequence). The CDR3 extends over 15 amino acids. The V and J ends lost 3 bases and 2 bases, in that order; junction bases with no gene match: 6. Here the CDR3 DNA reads TGTGCCAGCAGCTTGGGCGGACAGGGTCCCTACGAGCAGTACTTC. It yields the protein CASSLGGQGPYEQYF. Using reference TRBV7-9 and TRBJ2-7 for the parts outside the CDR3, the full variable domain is DTGVSQNPRHKITKRGQNVTFRCDPISEHNRLYWYRQTLGQGPEFLTYFQNEAQLEKSRLLSDRFSAERPKGSFSTLEIQRTEQGDSAMYLCASSLGGQGPYEQYFGPGTRLTVT.

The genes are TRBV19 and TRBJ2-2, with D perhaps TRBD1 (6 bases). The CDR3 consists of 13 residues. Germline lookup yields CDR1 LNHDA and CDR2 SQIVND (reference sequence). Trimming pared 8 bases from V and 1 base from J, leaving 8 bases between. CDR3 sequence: CASGGQNTGELFF. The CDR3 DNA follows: TGTGCCAGTGGGGGACAGAACACCGGGGAGCTGTTTTTT.

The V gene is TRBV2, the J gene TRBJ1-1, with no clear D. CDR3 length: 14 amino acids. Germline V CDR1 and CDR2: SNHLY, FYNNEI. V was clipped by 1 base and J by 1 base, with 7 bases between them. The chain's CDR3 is CASSEVRENTEAFF. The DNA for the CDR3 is TGTGCCAGCAGTGAAGTAAGGGAGAACACTGAAGCTTTCTTT.

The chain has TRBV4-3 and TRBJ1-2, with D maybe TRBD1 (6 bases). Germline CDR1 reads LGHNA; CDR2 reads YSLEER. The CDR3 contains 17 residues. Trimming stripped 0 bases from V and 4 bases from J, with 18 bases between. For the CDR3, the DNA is TGCGCCAGCAGCCAAGATACAGGGCTCGCATTTCTCTATGGCTACACCTTC. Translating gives CASSQDTGLAFLYGYTF.

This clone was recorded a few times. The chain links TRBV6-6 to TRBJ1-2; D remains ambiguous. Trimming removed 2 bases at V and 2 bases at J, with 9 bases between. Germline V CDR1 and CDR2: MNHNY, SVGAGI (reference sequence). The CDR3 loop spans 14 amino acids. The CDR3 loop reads CASSYPQSNYGYTF. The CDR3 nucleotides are TGTGCCAGCAGTTACCCACAGAGCAACTATGGCTACACCTTC.

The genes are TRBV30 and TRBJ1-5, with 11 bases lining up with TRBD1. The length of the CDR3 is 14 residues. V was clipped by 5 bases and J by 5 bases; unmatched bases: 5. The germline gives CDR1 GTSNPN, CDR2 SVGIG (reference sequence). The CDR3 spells CAWGTGGYDQPQHF. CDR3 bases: TGTGCCTGGGGGACAGGGGGTTATGATCAGCCCCAGCATTTT.

DNA of the CDR3: TGTGCCACCAGTTCGGGAGGGGCGAAGGACACCATATATTTT. This codes for CATSSGGAKDTIYF. The chain recombines TRBV5-4 with TRBJ1-3; possible D gene TRBD1, 5 bases. The V end was cut by 9 bases, the J end by 8 bases, with 21 bases between. The CDR3 contains 14 residues. In germline, CDR1 is SGHNT, CDR2 YYREEE (reference sequence).

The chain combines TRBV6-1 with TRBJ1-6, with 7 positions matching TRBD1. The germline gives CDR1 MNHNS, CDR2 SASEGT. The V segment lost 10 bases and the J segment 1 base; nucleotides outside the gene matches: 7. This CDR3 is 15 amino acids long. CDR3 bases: TGTGCCATCAGGGACAGCGGGTCCTATAATTCACCCCTCCACTTT. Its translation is CAIRDSGSYNSPLHF.

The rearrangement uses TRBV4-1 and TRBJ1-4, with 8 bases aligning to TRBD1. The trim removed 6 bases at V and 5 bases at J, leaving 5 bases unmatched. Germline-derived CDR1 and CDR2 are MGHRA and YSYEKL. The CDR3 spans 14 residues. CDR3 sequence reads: CASSPGGSNEKLFF. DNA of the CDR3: TGCGCCAGCAGTCCAGGGGGCTCGAATGAAAAACTGTTTTTT.

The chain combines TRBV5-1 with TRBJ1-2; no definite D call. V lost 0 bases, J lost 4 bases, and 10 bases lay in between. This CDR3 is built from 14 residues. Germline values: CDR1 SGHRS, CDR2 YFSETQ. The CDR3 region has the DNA TGCGCCAGCAGCTTGGATCAAGTTTCCTATGGCTACACCTTC. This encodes CASSLDQVSYGYTF.

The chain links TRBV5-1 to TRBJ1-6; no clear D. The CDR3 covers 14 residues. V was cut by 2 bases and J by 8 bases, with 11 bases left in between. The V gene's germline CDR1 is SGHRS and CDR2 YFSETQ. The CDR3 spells CASSFRDGDSPLHF. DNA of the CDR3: TGCGCCAGCAGCTTCCGGGATGGGGATTCACCCCTCCACTTT.